The sequence of this T cell receptor beta chain was determined in a study of type 1 and type 2 diabetes patients. All diabetic donors were classified as either type 1 or type 2 diabetes. Genomic DNA was the PCR template. Multiplex PCR with 30 forward and 13 reverse primers amplified the TCR beta CDR3. TCRdb re-derived calls from the multiplex PCR reads in MiXCR, one entry per CDR3 protein. The sample consists of a few hundred thousand distinct CDR3 sequences, roughly 50% of them appearing once. Germline V gives CDR1 LNHDA, CDR2 SQIVND (reference sequence). Unmatched junction bases numbered 10, after V lost 3 bases and J lost 3 bases. CDR3 length: 17 residues.

The sample comprised peripheral blood mononuclear cells (PBMCs). J is TRBJ2-2 and V is TRBV19; 7 positions agree with TRBD2. This sequence originates from a man between 18 and 35 years old with type 2 diabetes. Here the CDR3 DNA reads TGTGCCAGTAGTATCATCGGGGGGTTCAGTGACACCGGGGAGCTGTTTTTT. Encoded protein: CASSIIGGFSDTGELFF.